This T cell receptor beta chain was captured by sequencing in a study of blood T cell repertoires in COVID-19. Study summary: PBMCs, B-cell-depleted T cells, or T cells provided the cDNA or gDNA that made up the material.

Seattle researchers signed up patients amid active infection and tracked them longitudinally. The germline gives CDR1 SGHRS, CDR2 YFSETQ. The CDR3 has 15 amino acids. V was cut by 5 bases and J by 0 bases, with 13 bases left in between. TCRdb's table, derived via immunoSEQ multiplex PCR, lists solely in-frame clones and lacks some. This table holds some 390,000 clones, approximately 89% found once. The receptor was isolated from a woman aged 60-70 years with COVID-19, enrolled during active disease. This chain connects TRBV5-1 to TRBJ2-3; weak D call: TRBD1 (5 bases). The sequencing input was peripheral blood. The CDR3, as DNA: TGCGCCAGCAGACTACAGGACCTCAGCACAGATACGCAGTATTTT. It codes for CASRLQDLSTDTQYF. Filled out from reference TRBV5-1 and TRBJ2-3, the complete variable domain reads KAGVTQTPRYLIKTRGQQVTLSCSPISGHRSVSWYQQTPGQGLQFLFEYFSETQRNKGNFPGRFSGRQFSNSRSEMNVSTLELGDSALYLCASRLQDLSTDTQYFGPGTRLTVL.